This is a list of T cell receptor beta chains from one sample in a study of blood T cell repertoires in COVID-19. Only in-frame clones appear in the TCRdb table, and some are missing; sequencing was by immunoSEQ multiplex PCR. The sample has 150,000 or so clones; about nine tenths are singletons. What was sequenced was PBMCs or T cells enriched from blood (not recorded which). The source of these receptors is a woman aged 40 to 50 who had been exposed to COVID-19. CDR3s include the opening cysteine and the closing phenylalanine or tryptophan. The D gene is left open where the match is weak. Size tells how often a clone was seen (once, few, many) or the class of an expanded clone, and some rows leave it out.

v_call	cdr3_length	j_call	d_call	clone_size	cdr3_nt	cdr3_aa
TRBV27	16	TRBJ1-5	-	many	TGTGCCAGCACCCCTGAAGCAGGTAGAAAGGATCAGCCCCAGCATTTT	CASTPEAGRKDQPQHF
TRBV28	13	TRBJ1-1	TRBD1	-	TGTGCCATCCGCAAACAGGGGACCACTGAAGCTTTCTTT	CAIRKQGTTEAFF
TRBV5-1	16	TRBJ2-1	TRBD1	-	TGCGCCAGCAGCTTGGCGGGGACAGGATATTACAATGAGCAGTTCTTC	CASSLAGTGYYNEQFF
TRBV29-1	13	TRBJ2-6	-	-	TGCAGCGTTTACAACTCTGGGGCCAACGTCCTGACTTTC	CSVYNSGANVLTF
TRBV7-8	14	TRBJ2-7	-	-	TGTGCCAGCAAGGGCAACAGGGTGGGTATCGAGCAGTACTTC	CASKGNRVGIEQYF
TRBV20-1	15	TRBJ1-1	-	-	TGCAGTGCTAGTCCCAGACCCTCAGGGAACACTGAAGCTTTCTTT	CSASPRPSGNTEAFF
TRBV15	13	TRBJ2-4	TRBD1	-	TGTGCCACGGGGACAGGGGTTCAAAACATTCAGTACTTC	CATGTGVQNIQYF
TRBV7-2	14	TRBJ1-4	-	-	TGTGCCAGCAGCTTAGTGGCGGGTAATGAAAAACTGTTTTTT	CASSLVAGNEKLFF
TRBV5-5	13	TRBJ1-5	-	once	TGTGCCAGCAGCCCCTATAGCAATCAGCCCCAGCATTTT	CASSPYSNQPQHF
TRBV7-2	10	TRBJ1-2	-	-	TGTGCCACCTCCCCCTATGGCTACACCTTC	CATSPYGYTF
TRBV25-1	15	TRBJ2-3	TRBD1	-	TGTGCCAGCAGTGAATCTGTGACAGGGGGATATACGCAGTATTTT	CASSESVTGGYTQYF
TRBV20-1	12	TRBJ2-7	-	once	TGCAGTGCTAGTTCCGCGGGGAAGGAGCAGTACTTC	CSASSAGKEQYF
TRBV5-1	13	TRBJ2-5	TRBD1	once	TGCGCCAGCAGCAGGGACAGTGGGGAGACCCAGTACTTC	CASSRDSGETQYF
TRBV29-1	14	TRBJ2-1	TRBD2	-	TGCAGCGTATTTCTAGCGGGGGCTTACAATGAGCAGTTCTTC	CSVFLAGAYNEQFF
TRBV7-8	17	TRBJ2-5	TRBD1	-	TGTGCCAGCAGCTTCCCCCGGGGACAGGGTTTCCAAGAGACCCAGTACTTC	CASSFPRGQGFQETQYF
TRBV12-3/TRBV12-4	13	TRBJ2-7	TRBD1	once	TGTGCCAGCACCAGGACAGGGGGCTACGAGCAGTACTTC	CASTRTGGYEQYF
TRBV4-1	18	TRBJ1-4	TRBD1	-	TGCGCCAGCAGCCAAGATCCTTCTTCTGCAGGGGGGAATGAAAAACTGTTTTTT	CASSQDPSSAGGNEKLFF
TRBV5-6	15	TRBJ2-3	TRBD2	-	TGTGCCAGCAGCGTGACTAGCCCAAGTAGTGATACGCAGTATTTT	CASSVTSPSSDTQYF
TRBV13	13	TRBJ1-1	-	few	TGTGCCAGCAGCAGGGACATCGTTGTGGAAGCTTTCTTT	CASSRDIVVEAFF
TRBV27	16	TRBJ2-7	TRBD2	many	TGTGCCAGCAGTAGCGAGACCGCGGGACTAGTCTACGAGCAGTACTTC	CASSSETAGLVYEQYF
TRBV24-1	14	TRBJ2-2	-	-	TGTGCCACCAGGGACAGCTTGGGGACCGGGGAGCTGTTTTTT	CATRDSLGTGELFF
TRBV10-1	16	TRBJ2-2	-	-	TGCGCCAGCAGCCAGTCCCGCCCAGTTGAAAACGGGGAGCTGTTTTTT	CASSQSRPVENGELFF
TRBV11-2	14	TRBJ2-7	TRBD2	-	TGTGCCAGCAGCTTTCGGGCCAGCGGGGCCGAGCAGTACTTC	CASSFRASGAEQYF
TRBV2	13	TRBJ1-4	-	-	TGTGCCAGCACTGTGGGGGCGCGCGAAAAACTGTTTTTT	CASTVGAREKLFF
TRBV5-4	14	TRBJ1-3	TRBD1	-	TGTGCCAGCAGCTTAGACAGGGACGGAAACACCATATATTTT	CASSLDRDGNTIYF
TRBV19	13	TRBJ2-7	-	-	TGTGCCAGTAGTATAGGCGGCGCCTACGAGCAGTACTTC	CASSIGGAYEQYF
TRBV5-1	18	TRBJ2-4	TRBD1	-	TGCGCCAGCAGCTTTTTAACAGGGGGCGCTTTAGCCAAAAACATTCAGTACTTC	CASSFLTGGALAKNIQYF
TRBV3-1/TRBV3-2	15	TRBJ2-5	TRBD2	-	TGTGCCAGCAGCCAAATAACTAGCGGGATAGAGACCCAGTACTTC	CASSQITSGIETQYF
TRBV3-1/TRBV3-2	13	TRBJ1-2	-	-	TGTGCCAGCAGCTACCGGGACACAAACGGCTACACCTTC	CASSYRDTNGYTF
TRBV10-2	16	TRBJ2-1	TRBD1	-	TGCGCCAGCAGTGACCTAGGGACAGGGGCCTACAATGAGCAGTTCTTC	CASSDLGTGAYNEQFF
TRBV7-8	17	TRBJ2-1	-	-	TGTGCCAGCCAGGTTGGAGCTAGCGTATATATTTACAATGAGCAGTTCTTC	CASQVGASVYIYNEQFF
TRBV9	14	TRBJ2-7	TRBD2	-	TGTGCCAGCAGCGTAGACGGGGGGTCGTACGAGCAGTACTTC	CASSVDGGSYEQYF
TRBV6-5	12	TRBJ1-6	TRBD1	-	TGTGCCAGCGGACAGGATAATTCACCCCTCCACTTT	CASGQDNSPLHF
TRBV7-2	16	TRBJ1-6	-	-	TGTGCCAGCAGCGCCGGGAGCCTGGGGGATCGATCACCCCTCCACTTT	CASSAGSLGDRSPLHF
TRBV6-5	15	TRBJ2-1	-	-	TGTGCCAGCAGTTACACGATAGGGGGTTACAATGAGCAGTTCTTC	CASSYTIGGYNEQFF
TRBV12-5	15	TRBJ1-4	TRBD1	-	TGTGCTAGTGGTAGACAGGGGACTGGGGATGAAAAACTGTTTTTT	CASGRQGTGDEKLFF
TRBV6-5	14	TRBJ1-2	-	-	TGTGCCAGCAGTTACTCCAGAACTAACTATGGCTACACCTTC	CASSYSRTNYGYTF
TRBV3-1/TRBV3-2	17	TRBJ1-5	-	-	TGTGCCAGCAGCCAAGGGCGGGGGGGGTCGAGCAATCAGCCCCAGCATTTT	CASSQGRGGSSNQPQHF
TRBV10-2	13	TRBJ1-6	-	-	TGCGCCAGCAGTGTCAGGGTTGACTCACCCCTCCACTTT	CASSVRVDSPLHF
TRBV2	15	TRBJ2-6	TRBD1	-	TGTGCCCGCCGGGACAGGTGGGGAGGGGCCAACGTCCTGACTTTC	CARRDRWGGANVLTF
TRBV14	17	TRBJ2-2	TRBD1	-	TGTGCCAGCAGCCAAGATGGGACAGCGAGGGGCACCGGGGAGCTGTTTTTT	CASSQDGTARGTGELFF
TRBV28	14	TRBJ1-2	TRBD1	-	TGTGCCAGCAGAACTGGACAGGGGGTAAGAGGCTACACCTTC	CASRTGQGVRGYTF
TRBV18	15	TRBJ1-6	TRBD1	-	TGTGCCAGCTCACCACCGGGACAGGGAAATTCACCCCTCCACTTT	CASSPPGQGNSPLHF
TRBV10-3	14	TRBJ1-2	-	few	TGTGCCATCAGTGAGTCTCGGGACAACCATGGCTACACCTTC	CAISESRDNHGYTF
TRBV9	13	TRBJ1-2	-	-	TGTGCCAGCAGCGTGGGGCCGGTCGATGGCTACACCTTC	CASSVGPVDGYTF
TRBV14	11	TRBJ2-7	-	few	TGTGCCAGCAGTCAAACTTACGAGCAGTACTTC	CASSQTYEQYF
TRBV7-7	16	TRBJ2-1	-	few	TGTGCCAGCAGCACCTCCGGGGGTAAGTCCTACAATGAGCAGTTCTTC	CASSTSGGKSYNEQFF
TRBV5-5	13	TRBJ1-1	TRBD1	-	TGTGCCAGCAGCCAGACAGGGCGAACTGAAGCTTTCTTT	CASSQTGRTEAFF
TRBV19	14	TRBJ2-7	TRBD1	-	TGTGCCAGTAGTATTAGGACAGGGGGGTACGAGCAGTACTTC	CASSIRTGGYEQYF
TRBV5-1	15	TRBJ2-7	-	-	TGCGCCAGCTGGGACGGAGGGCTAGCGTCCTACGAGCAGTACTTC	CASWDGGLASYEQYF
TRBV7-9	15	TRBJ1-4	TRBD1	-	TGTGCCAGCAGCTTAGCCGGGACAGCCTATGAAAAACTGTTTTTT	CASSLAGTAYEKLFF
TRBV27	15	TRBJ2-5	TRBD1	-	TGTGCCAGCAGTCAAACATACACAGGGGGAGAGACCCAGTACTTC	CASSQTYTGGETQYF
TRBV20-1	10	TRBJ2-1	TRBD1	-	TGCAGTGCTTTGGACAGGGAGCAGTTCTTC	CSALDREQFF
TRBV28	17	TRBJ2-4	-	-	TGTGCCACCGGCCGACCTGGTCGAGGTTCTGCCAAAAACATTCAGTACTTC	CATGRPGRGSAKNIQYF
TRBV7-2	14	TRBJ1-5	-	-	TGTGCCAGCAGCTTCGGGGTGGGCAATCAGCCCCAGCATTTT	CASSFGVGNQPQHF
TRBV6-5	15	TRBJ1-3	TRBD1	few	TGTGCCAGCATAGGGACAGTCGTCTCTGGAAACACCATATATTTT	CASIGTVVSGNTIYF
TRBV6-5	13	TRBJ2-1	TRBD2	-	TGTGCCAGCAGTTCGCGGGGGAACAATGAGCAGTTCTTC	CASSSRGNNEQFF
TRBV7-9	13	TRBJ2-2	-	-	TGTGCCAGCAGCCGAGCGAGCACCGGGGAGCTGTTTTTT	CASSRASTGELFF